This T cell receptor (beta chain) was found in a study of blood T cell repertoires in COVID-19. The CDR3 contains 14 residues. Germline V gene lookup returns CDR1 SGHTA and CDR2 FQGTGA. V was pared by 6 bases and J by 3 bases, with 13 bases between. Measured with immunoSEQ multiplex PCR; TCRdb has only the in-frame clones, and not every one. The table lists about 160,000 clones, approximately 82% of them singletons, with around 3.6% in the top ten. Input material: PBMCs or T cells enriched from blood (not recorded which). The sequence was obtained from a woman aged 50 to 65 in a cohort exposed to, infected with or recovered from COVID-19 (not recorded which). The chain has TRBV7-3 and TRBJ2-3, with D possibly being TRBD1 (5 bases). The CDR3 nucleotides read TGTGCCAGCAGTCCCAGGGCGGCAACAGATACGCAGTATTTT. This codes for CASSPRAATDTQYF.